The 19 T cell receptor beta chains below come from one sample, sequenced in a study of blood T cell repertoires in COVID-19. Only in-frame clones appear in the TCRdb table, and some are missing; sequencing was by immunoSEQ multiplex PCR. The table has a few hundred thousand clones, approximately 89% seen once. Sequencing input: PBMCs or T cells enriched from blood (not recorded which). These receptors all stem from a woman in her 30s who had recovered from COVID-19.

This sequence joins TRBV5-6 and TRBJ2-2, with 8 bases matching TRBD2. Germline V lookup: CDR1 SGHDT, CDR2 YYEEEE. Trimming cost V 0 bases and J 5 bases; bases outside gene matches: 9. The CDR3 has 17 amino acids. CDR3 nucleotides: TGTGCCAGCAGCTTGGCCGAGCGGGAGATCCTTACCGGGGAGCTGTTTTTT. It is translated as CASSLAEREILTGELFF.

CDR3 in amino acids: CASSLLAGGEQYF. CDR3 sequence (DNA): TGTGCCAGCAGTTTACTAGCGGGAGGTGAGCAGTACTTC. This chain uses TRBV6-5 with TRBJ2-7, with 12 bases aligning to TRBD2. CDR3 size: 13 residues. Germline V gene sequence: CDR1 MNHEY, CDR2 SVGAGI. V dropped 4 bases and J dropped 7; count of bases not matched to a gene: 2.

This clone has only one observation. The V call is TRBV27, the J call TRBJ1-6, with 7 bases identical to TRBD1. Looked up from germline, CDR1 is MNHEY and CDR2 is SMNVEV (reference sequence). V was clipped by 2 bases and J by 6 bases; unmatched bases: 4. The CDR3 is made up of 15 amino acids. The CDR3 sequence is CASSLKAGGNSPLHF. CDR3 sequence (DNA): TGTGCCAGCAGTTTAAAAGCAGGGGGTAATTCACCCCTCCACTTT.

This chain uses TRBV4-1 with TRBJ2-1; D is unclear. Germline V gene data show CDR1 as MGHRA and CDR2 as YSYEKL. This CDR3 contains 17 residues. Trimming took off 3 bases at V and 5 bases at J, with 20 bases between the two ends. In DNA form, the CDR3 reads TGCGCCAGCAGCCAGATAGAGACAATTCTGACACACAATGAGCAGTTCTTC. It translates to CASSQIETILTHNEQFF.

The chain links TRBV12-3 or TRBV12-4 to TRBJ2-7; D is uncertain. Between the trimmed V and J ends, which lost 3 bases and 1 base, there was a span of 7 bases. The CDR3 loop spans 13 amino acids. As DNA, the CDR3 is TGTGCCAGCAGTTTGCGGAATTCCTACGAGCAGTACTTC. Its translation: CASSLRNSYEQYF.

This chain uses TRBV15 with TRBJ2-1, with D perhaps matching TRBD1 (5 bases). CDR1 LNHNV and CDR2 YYDKDF come from the germline V gene (reference sequence). This CDR3 spans 17 amino acids. Trimming removed 0 bases from V and 0 bases from J, with 12 bases in between. The CDR3 DNA reads TGTGCCACCAGCAGAGATTTTTCAGGGAACTCCTACAATGAGCAGTTCTTC. This translates into CATSRDFSGNSYNEQFF.

The chain recombines TRBV18 with TRBJ2-1; D is unclear. Germline CDR1 and CDR2: KGHSH and LQKENI. V was trimmed by 4 bases and J by 0 bases, leaving 10 bases between them. CDR3 length: 15 amino acids. The CDR3 nucleotides read TGTGCCAGCTCACGCCCTATCCTCTCCTACAATGAGCAGTTCTTC. Its translation: CASSRPILSYNEQFF.

The chain recombines TRBV28 with TRBJ2-2; D gene unclear. Per germline, CDR1 MDHEN and CDR2 SYDVKM. CDR3 length: 12 amino acids. Trimming shortened V by 5 bases and J by 8 bases, and 9 bases separated the two germline ends. The DNA of the CDR3 is TGTGCCAGCAGTCCCCTAGGTGGGGAGCTGTTTTTT. The encoded protein is CASSPLGGELFF. Full variable domain (rest looked up from reference TRBV28 and TRBJ2-2): DVKVTQSSRYLVKRTGEKVFLECVQDMDHENMFWYRQDPGLGLRLIYFSYDVKMKEKGDIPEGYSVSREKKERFSLILESASTNQTSMYLCASSPLGGELFFGEGSRLTVL.

CDR3 coding DNA: TGTGCCAGCAGCGAGGGAAGGGTAGAGTCACCCCTCCACTTT. It codes for CASSEGRVESPLHF. This chain connects TRBV11-3 to TRBJ1-6; D unclear. This CDR3 spans 14 amino acids. V lost 5 bases and J 10 bases, leaving 15 bases between the germline ends. Germline CDR1 is SGHNT and CDR2 is YENEEA.

The V call is TRBV28, the J call TRBJ1-3; possibly TRBD1 for D (6 bases). The V gene's germline CDR1 is MDHEN and CDR2 SYDVKM. CDR3 length: 15 residues. V lost 5 bases and J lost 4, with 15 bases in between. CDR3 DNA: TGTGCCAGCAGTCCCACAGGGCTTACGGGAAACACCATATATTTT. This gives the protein CASSPTGLTGNTIYF.

The rearrangement joins TRBV6-5 to TRBJ1-2, with D maybe TRBD1 (6 bases). Trimming stripped 6 bases from V and 6 bases from J, with 14 bases between. The CDR3 spans 13 residues. Germline V gene lookup returns CDR1 MNHEY and CDR2 SVGAGI. The CDR3 here is CASRKLGADGYTF. DNA of the CDR3: TGTGCCAGCAGGAAACTGGGGGCAGATGGCTACACCTTC.

This clone was recorded only once. V usage is TRBV5-6 and J usage is TRBJ2-7, with a tentative D call TRBD2 (6 bases). V was trimmed by 3 bases and J by 4 bases, leaving 17 bases between them. Germline CDR1 is SGHDT and CDR2 is YYEEEE. This CDR3 has 15 amino acids. The CDR3 coding sequence is TGTGCCAGCAGCTGGGATAGGAGGGGATGGTACGAGCAGTACTTC. Its protein product is CASSWDRRGWYEQYF.

This clone came up once. V usage is TRBV11-1 and J usage is TRBJ2-1, with 7 bases matching TRBD2. Germline V gives CDR1 SGHAT, CDR2 FQDESV (reference sequence). CDR3 size: 15 residues. V shed 6 bases, J shed 1 base, and the junction held 6 bases outside the gene matches. CDR3 sequence: CASSLIAGSYNEQFF. The CDR3, as DNA: TGTGCCAGCAGTCTCATAGCGGGTTCCTACAATGAGCAGTTCTTC.

The rearrangement uses TRBV30 and TRBJ1-5, with D tentatively TRBD1 (5 bases). CDR1 and CDR2 from the germline V gene are GTSNPN and SVGIG (reference sequence). The CDR3 sequence is 16 residues long. Trimming shortened V by 1 base and J by 0 bases, and 13 bases separated the two germline ends. CDR3 coding DNA: TGTGCCTGGAGTGAGCCCCCAGGGATTAGCAATCAGCCCCAGCATTTT. Translating gives CAWSEPPGISNQPQHF.

This chain links TRBV12-2 with TRBJ1-4. TRBV12-2 corresponds to a pseudogene. The CDR3 is made up of 15 amino acids. The CDR3 region is CASRLVEASPEKLFF. DNA of the CDR3: TGTGCAAGTCGCTTAGTTGAGGCCTCACCCGAAAAACTGTTTTTT.

The rearrangement uses TRBV5-8 and TRBJ1-5; TRBD1 is a possible D gene (5 bases). V was clipped by 2 bases and J by 8 bases, with 11 bases between them. The CDR3 has 13 amino acids. Germline CDR1 SGHTS, CDR2 YDEGEE. The DNA of the CDR3 is TGTGCCAGCAGCTTATACAGGTTGAAGCCCCAGCATTTT. This translates into CASSLYRLKPQHF.

The chain uses TRBV9 and TRBJ1-1; possible D gene TRBD1, 5 bases. The CDR3 length is 13 residues. The germline CDR1 and CDR2 sequences are SGDLS and YYNGEE. Trimming shortened V by 4 bases and J by 5 bases, and 12 bases separated the two germline ends. Here the CDR3 DNA reads TGTGCCAGCAGCCCCCGAGACAGTACTGAAGCTTTCTTT. As protein: CASSPRDSTEAFF.

The chain is built from TRBV19 and TRBJ1-5; unclear D gene. Germline V CDR1 and CDR2: LNHDA, SQIVND (reference sequence). V was pared by 3 bases and J by 1 base, with 7 bases between. CDR3 size: 14 residues. CDR3 sequence reads: CASSMPGSNQPQHF. DNA for the CDR3: TGTGCCAGTAGTATGCCGGGGAGCAATCAGCCCCAGCATTTT.

This chain links TRBV28 with TRBJ2-1, with 7 bases fitting TRBD1. The germline gives CDR1 MDHEN, CDR2 SYDVKM. The CDR3 length is 15 residues. Losses at the gene ends were 3 bases for V and 2 bases for J; bases not matched to a gene: 4. The CDR3 sequence: CASSFRRGTYNEQFF. The CDR3, as DNA: TGTGCCAGCAGTTTTCGCAGGGGGACCTACAATGAGCAGTTCTTC.